The source of this T cell receptor beta chain is a study of T cell responses to AZD1222 COVID-19 vaccine. Findings and limits, study-wide: The donor cohort was predominantly white British with a female majority, and clonal diversity may have been underestimated.

With respect to this clone: Its antigen is currently unknown.

This table comes from immunoSEQ multiplex PCR, and its TCRdb copy is limited to in-frame clones, with some not included. The sample lists roughly 130,000 clones; roughly 85% were seen once. The CDR3 runs 14 residues. Germline V gene sequence: CDR1 MNHNS, CDR2 SASEGT. V lost 2 bases and J lost 1, with 8 bases in between. This receptor was identified in an adult in good health. Material: peripheral blood, obtained on day 0 of AZD1222 vaccination. V and J are TRBV6-1 and TRBJ1-1; TRBD1 is a possible D gene (5 bases). The CDR3 here is CASSERGANTEAFF. CDR3 coding DNA: TGTGCCAGCAGTGAAAGGGGCGCGAACACTGAAGCTTTCTTT.